A selection of T cell receptor beta chains follows, all from one sample in a study of control samples from healthy donors and cancer patients. TCRdb's copy holds only in-frame clones and misses some; the assay was immunoSEQ multiplex PCR. The table includes some 130,000 clones, around nine tenths detected once. Source material: blood. These receptors were collected from a young man in good health. Both conserved end residues are part of each CDR3. A D gene is named only where the DNA matches it firmly.

cdr3_nt: TGTGCCACCTCGACCTTTAACGCTGAAGCTTTCTTT
cdr3_aa: CATSTFNAEAFF
d_call: .
j_call: TRBJ1-1
v_call: TRBV10-3

cdr3_nt: TGTGCCTGGAGATTATTTCCGGGACAGGGATTTCGCAATGAGCAGTTCTTC
cdr3_aa: CAWRLFPGQGFRNEQFF
d_call: TRBD1
j_call: TRBJ2-1
v_call: TRBV30

cdr3_nt: TGCGCCAGCAGCCAAGATGGGTGGATTCGAGGCACTGAAGCTTTCTTT
cdr3_aa: CASSQDGWIRGTEAFF
d_call: .
j_call: TRBJ1-1
v_call: TRBV4-1

cdr3_nt: TGTGCCAGCTCGAAGGGAGAGAACACTGAAGCTTTCTTT
cdr3_aa: CASSKGENTEAFF
d_call: .
j_call: TRBJ1-1
v_call: TRBV18

cdr3_nt: TGTGCCAGCAGTGAAGAAGGGCAGGGGAGTAATGAGCAGTTCTTC
cdr3_aa: CASSEEGQGSNEQFF
d_call: .
j_call: TRBJ2-1
v_call: TRBV2

cdr3_nt: TGTGCCAGCAGTTATAGGAAGGGTGAAAAACTGTTTTTT
cdr3_aa: CASSYRKGEKLFF
d_call: .
j_call: TRBJ1-4
v_call: TRBV6-6

cdr3_nt: TGTGCCAGCTCACCACAGGGAGGCTCCTACAATGAGCAGTTCTTC
cdr3_aa: CASSPQGGSYNEQFF
d_call: .
j_call: TRBJ2-1
v_call: TRBV18

cdr3_nt: TGTGCCAGCAAGGAAAGGACAGGGAACCGTGGCTACACCTTC
cdr3_aa: CASKERTGNRGYTF
d_call: TRBD1
j_call: TRBJ1-2
v_call: TRBV2

cdr3_nt: TGTGCCAGCAGACGGGCTTTTAATGAAAAACTGTTTTTT
cdr3_aa: CASRRAFNEKLFF
d_call: .
j_call: TRBJ1-4
v_call: TRBV28

cdr3_nt: TGTGCCAGCAGCGTAGCTGGGCAGCGGCCGGAGACCCAGTACTTC
cdr3_aa: CASSVAGQRPETQYF
d_call: .
j_call: TRBJ2-5
v_call: TRBV9

cdr3_nt: TGTGCCAGCAGTGACGTTTTAGGTCAAGAGACCCAGTACTTC
cdr3_aa: CASSDVLGQETQYF
d_call: .
j_call: TRBJ2-5
v_call: TRBV2

cdr3_nt: TGTGCCAGCAGCCAAGACACCGGGACAGGGAGCGAGACCCAGTACTTC
cdr3_aa: CASSQDTGTGSETQYF
d_call: TRBD1
j_call: TRBJ2-5
v_call: TRBV4-2

cdr3_nt: TGCGCCAGCAGCCAAGATAGGCTGTTTAGATTCTTAGACTCCTACAATGAGCAGTTCTTC
cdr3_aa: CASSQDRLFRFLDSYNEQFF
d_call: .
j_call: TRBJ2-1
v_call: TRBV4-1